Here is one T cell receptor beta chain with its context. Its target is unknown. These data belong to a study of Ad26.COV2.S vaccination and SARS-CoV-2 variants. Across the study: Donor got 5x10^10 or 1x10^11 viral particles of Ad26.COV2.S. Overall study findings and caveats: Assessments of TCR breadth and depth may have underestimated the total T cell responses.

Described treatment: around 19 received Ad26.COV2.S at low or high dose, single or two shots; roughly 5 received placebo; per-sample allocation not given. The study sampled participants on day 63 after the first vaccine or placebo injection. It was Wuhan-strain SARS-CoV-2 spike that the Ad26 vaccine vector expressed. The CDR3 length is 15 residues. Germline CDR1 and CDR2: LNHNV and YYDKDF (reference sequence). Losses at the gene ends were 2 bases for V and 6 bases for J; bases not matched to a gene: 5. Sequencing used immunoSEQ multiplex PCR; TCRdb keeps in-frame clones, though not all of them. The data contain about 380,000 clones, 83% of them singletons.

The rearrangement uses TRBV15 and TRBJ1-5; 9 bases fit TRBD1. The sequencing used peripheral blood, collected in a trial of Ad26.COV2.S vaccine versus placebo. The sequence derives from a person between 18 and 60 years old who received the Ad26.COV2.S COVID-19 vaccine or a placebo. The CDR3 coding sequence is TGTGCCACCAGCAGACAAACGACAGGGGGTCAGCCCCAGCATTTT. Translating it yields CATSRQTTGGQPQHF.